Given below is one T cell receptor (beta chain) in context. Its antigen has not been determined. Base qualities are not at hand, and no much larger clone is one base apart. The data derive from a study of cytomegalovirus exposure and HLA in healthy donors (dated by TCRdb to 2016 to 2017). Turning to the overall study: A later analysis indicated that the 130 or so validation repertoires were generated on the platform also employed for the roughly 650 repertoires of the first cohort. The study aimed to test whether cataloging public T cell receptors could reveal signatures of past pathogen exposure. A separate validation cohort of some 130 different subjects was used in addition to the 666-subject first cohort. High-throughput TCR immunosequencing, statistical association of individual TCRs with disease status, and machine learning were combined to predict cytomegalovirus infection status. Broader findings and caveats from the paper: A few of the identified cytomegalovirus-associated TCR beta chains were confirmed in vitro to be specific for cytomegalovirus antigens. The study gave a list of under 200 TCR beta chains associated with cytomegalovirus. All 120 or so repertoires were used to score co-occurrence in the validation cohort in a later analysis, because that analysis had no HLA typing for the cohort. The classifier was reported to diagnose cytomegalovirus status with high specificity and sensitivity in both the original cohort and the validation cohort. The authors suggested that the approach could potentially be generalized to other disease states and immunological phenotypes. Most TCR sequences were seen in very few donors, while some public TCRs were found in many individuals. In a later analysis, TCRs clustered in the first cohort were found to also tend to co-occur in the roughly 120 validation repertoires, with approximately 95% of cluster scores above 0.

Libraries came from the immunoSEQ multiplex PCR assay. The original pipeline was this. A statistical classification framework was developed to diagnose cytomegalovirus status using the catalog of TCR beta chain sequences. Not all clones reach the TCRdb copy of this immuneACCESS table, which keeps in-frame sequences only. Checked studies attribute under half of the gap to unresolved V genes and leave the rest unexplained. V, J and clone size are those of that table, while D and trimming were read from the DNA. Within this sample are 300,000 to 400,000 clones, with 86% of them counted one time only. The top ten clones comprise roughly 0.83% of the sample. Separate from the approximately 700-subject first cohort, the validation cohort of 95 to 150 subjects was the group to which the donors belonged. From the cysteine through the phenylalanine, the CDR3 covers 15 amino acids. Kept here is only the CDR3 DNA, which spans 45 bases and is read in frame from base 1. At the junction V is shortened by 3 bases and J by 1 base; bases outside the gene matches: 3. According to the germline V gene (reference sequence), CDR1 reads LNHDA and CDR2 reads SQIVND.

This receptor was obtained from a young woman in good health and CMV-seronegative. The sequencing sample was made of PBMCs. The sequence links TRBV19 to TRBJ2-7; a stretch of 10 junction bases matches TRBD2. CDR3 loop: CASSISGLASYEQYF. The nucleotides read TGTGCCAGTAGTATCTCGGGACTAGCGTCCTACGAGCAGTACTTC. Extended through the reference TRBV19 and TRBJ2-7 proteins, this CDR3 yields the full variable domain: DGGITQSPKYLFRKEGQNVTLSCEQNLNHDAMYWYRQDPGQGLRLIYYSQIVNDFQKGDIAEGYSVSREKKESFPLTVTSAQKNPTAFYLCASSISGLASYEQYFGPGTRLTVT.